This TCR beta chain comes out of a study of blood T cell repertoires in COVID-19. TCRdb keeps only in-frame clones here, not all; method: immunoSEQ multiplex PCR. The profile covers about 260,000 clones, with around 90% appearing a single time and 4.1% taken by the ten largest. Sequenced material: PBMCs or T cells enriched from blood (not recorded which). This clonotype originated in a woman aged 30 to 39 with acute COVID-19.

The CDR3 loop reads CASSSSLAGLYEQYF. The DNA of the CDR3 is TGTGCCAGCAGCTCGAGTCTAGCGGGACTCTACGAGCAGTACTTC. V and J are TRBV13 and TRBJ2-7; the match to TRBD2 covers 9 bases. Germline CDR1 reads PRHDT; CDR2 reads FYEKMQ (reference sequence). With V trimmed by 4 bases and J by 3 bases, 7 bases remained unmatched. The CDR3 contains 15 residues.